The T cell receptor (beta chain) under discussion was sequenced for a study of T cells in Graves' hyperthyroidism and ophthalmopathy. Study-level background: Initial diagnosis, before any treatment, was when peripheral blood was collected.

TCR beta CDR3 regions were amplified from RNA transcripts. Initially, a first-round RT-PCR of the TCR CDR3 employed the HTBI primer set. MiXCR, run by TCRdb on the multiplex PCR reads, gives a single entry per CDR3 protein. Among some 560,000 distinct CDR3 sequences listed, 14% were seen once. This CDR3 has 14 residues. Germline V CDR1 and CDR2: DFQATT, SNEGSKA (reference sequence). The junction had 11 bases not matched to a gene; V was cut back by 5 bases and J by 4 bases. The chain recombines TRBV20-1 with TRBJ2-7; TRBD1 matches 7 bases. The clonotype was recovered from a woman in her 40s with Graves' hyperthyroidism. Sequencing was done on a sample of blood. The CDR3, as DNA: TGCAGTGCTCAGCATCCGGGACAGACATACGAGCAGTACTTC. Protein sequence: CSAQHPGQTYEQYF.